What follows describes a single T cell receptor (beta chain). The antigen remains unidentified. Other DNA sequences in this specimen translate into the identical CDR3. The CDR3 covers 14 residues. Germline-derived CDR1 and CDR2 are MNHEY and SVGAGI. Trimming took 0 bases from V and 3 from J, leaving 8 bases between them. The sample belongs to a study of shared clonotypes between healthy human individuals. Study-wide background: Every donor yielded three CD4 naive, three CD4 memory, two CD8 naive and one CD8 memory plate. Overall study findings and caveats: Compared with memory subsets, naive subsets generally had larger estimated richness.

Terminally differentiated effector memory CD45RA+ cells were left out of the naive CD8 fraction, which was CD45RO-negative and positively selected for CCR7. Assay runs were performed at deep level. Sequencing was performed with immunoSEQ multiplex PCR; in TCRdb, only in-frame clones are kept and a portion is missing. The sample lists 2 million or so clones, over 85% seen once, with about 1.1% in the top ten. The TCR originated in a man aged 18 to 29 in good health. The sequencing input was naive CD8+ T cells sorted from blood. The rearrangement joins TRBV6-5 to TRBJ2-5; the D is unclear. CDR3 protein: CASSYSGPEETQYF. CDR3 DNA sequence: TGTGCCAGCAGTTACTCCGGACCGGAAGAGACCCAGTACTTC.